This paragraph covers one T cell receptor (beta chain) sequence. The antigen is undetermined. The data were taken from a study of beta chain features in type 1 diabetes. Study-level information: All samples yielded 107,917,701 examined sorted cells. Findings and caveats of the study: TCRB CDR3s from Type 1 diabetes patients were moderately but significantly shorter in all four CD4+ subsets. Shorter templates may be favored by PCR, equally so in patients and controls.

All of the isolated RNA was reverse transcribed, so expressed TCRB transcripts were sequenced. Generated by immunoSEQ multiplex PCR, the TCRdb table keeps only in-frame clones and is missing some. Here the sample spans 150,000 or so clones, less than 9.5% being singletons. Once sorted, every population was more than 95% pure. In germline, CDR1 is GTSNPN, CDR2 SVGIG (reference sequence). The length of the CDR3 is 12 residues. V lost 2 bases and J 2 bases, leaving 6 bases between the germline ends. J is TRBJ1-2 and V is TRBV30; tentative D call: TRBD1 (5 bases). The origin of this receptor is a woman younger than 30 in good health. Sequencing input: central memory CD4+ T cells from blood. This CDR3 reads CAWSTGNYGYTF. As DNA, the CDR3 is TGTGCCTGGAGTACAGGCAACTATGGCTACACCTTC.